Reported below is one T cell receptor beta chain. Its antigen is still unknown. The method was immunoSEQ multiplex PCR; TCRdb's version includes in-frame clones alone and lacks a portion of them. The sample consists of about 120,000 clones, around nine tenths of them appearing once. The record originates from a study of cytomegalovirus exposure and HLA in healthy donors. While the first cohort had some 700 subjects, the donors belonged to the separate validation cohort of over a hundred subjects. Germline V gene data show CDR1 as MDHEN and CDR2 as SYDVKM. CDR3 length equals 15 residues. Trimming removed 8 bases from V and 0 bases from J; junction bases left unmatched: 7. Study observations and caveats: Cytomegalovirus status, reportedly, was diagnosed with high specificity and sensitivity by the classifier. 150 to 200 TCR beta chains were listed as cytomegalovirus-associated.

V is TRBV28 and J is TRBJ1-3; 7 nucleotides agree with TRBD1. The sequencing sample was made of PBMCs. The sequence came from a man aged 18 to 35 in good health and CMV-seropositive. The CDR3: CASLSGTVSGNTIYF. For the CDR3, the DNA is TGTGCCAGCCTCTCAGGGACAGTCTCTGGAAACACCATATATTTT.